Shown below are 21 T cell receptor beta chains from a single sample sequenced in a study of read filtering for tumor transcriptome and immune sequencing (dated by TCRdb to 2019 to 2021). Sequencing took place on an Illumina HiSeq 4000. The Immunoverse kit was used to build TCR libraries from around 420 ng RNA, with molecular barcoded adaptors covering alpha/delta and beta/gamma chains. Through fastp at Q25 and MiXCR, TCRdb rebuilt clones from the public reads, retaining in-frame beta chains. Each entry merges the rows of one CDR3 protein and shows their most common DNA and genes. The sample records more than 55,000 distinct CDR3 sequences, 20% of which are singletons. Approximately 17% of the sample is taken by the ten largest. The sequencing sample was made of a population of CD138-negative cells sorted from bone marrow. Read against the paper, the sample's cell subset or site label means: bone marrow mononuclear cells depleted of CD138+ plasma/myeloma cells by negative magnetic selection. The receptors stem from a donor at least 40 years old with multiple myeloma.

This chain links TRBV6-1 with TRBJ1-5; 8 nucleotides line up with TRBD1. The V and J ends lost 5 bases and 6 bases, in that order; junction bases with no gene match: 9. This CDR3 has 15 residues. CDR1 is MNHNS, CDR2 SASEGT, per germline. CDR3 in DNA: TGTGCCAGCAGTCCTAACAGGGGGTTGGGTCAGCCCCAGCATTTT. Translation: CASSPNRGLGQPQHF.

This clonotype was observed many times. The CDR3 spells CASSALTGNTGELFF. The DNA of the CDR3 is TGTGCCAGCAGTGCTTTGACAGGGAACACCGGGGAGCTGTTTTTT. The rearrangement links TRBV2 to TRBJ2-2; TRBD1 might be the D (6 bases). This CDR3 contains 15 residues. Per germline, CDR1 SNHLY and CDR2 FYNNEI. Between the trimmed V and J ends, which lost 4 bases and 1 base, there was a span of 10 bases.

The chain joins TRBV5-1 to TRBJ2-1, with D uncertain. The V gene lost 4 bases and the J gene lost 6 bases, with 14 bases spanning the gap. The germline V gene encodes CDR1 SGHRS and CDR2 YFSETQ. This CDR3 contains 14 residues. CDR3 DNA sequence: TGCGCCAGCAGCGCGACTGCTCCCCTCAATGAGCAGTTCTTC. Translating gives CASSATAPLNEQFF.

Notes on this clonotype: Sequence at one end of the junction differs from germline and may be a read error. V is TRBV3-1 and J is TRBJ2-1, with 14 bases identical to TRBD2. The germline V gene encodes CDR1 LGHDT and CDR2 YNNKEL (reference sequence). There are 17 residues in the CDR3. The DNA of the CDR3 is TGTGTCAGCAGCCAAGATCTGACTAGCGGGGGGGCCGATGAGCAGTTCTTC. Its translation: CVSSQDLTSGGADEQFF.

This clonotype appeared many times. The chain uses TRBV12-3 or TRBV12-4 and TRBJ2-1; D possibly corresponds to TRBD1 (6 bases). This CDR3 is 16 amino acids long. With 5 bases removed from V and 0 bases from J, the gap between germline ends came to 14 bases. DNA for the CDR3: TGTGCCAGCAGTGCCTCAAGGGGGAGCTCCTACAATGAGCAGTTCTTC. Its protein product is CASSASRGSSYNEQFF.

The chain is built from TRBV7-2 and TRBJ2-5; unclear D gene. CDR3 length equals 15 residues. Germline assignment: CDR1 SGHTA and CDR2 FQGNSA. Trimming cost V 1 base and J 0 bases, with 9 bases left between them. The CDR3 sequence: CASSLVAAYQETQYF. CDR3 DNA: TGTGCCAGCAGCTTAGTAGCTGCGTACCAAGAGACCCAGTACTTC.

This clonotype was counted only a few times. The CDR3 region has the DNA TGTGCCAGCAGTTTAATAACGGCGGGGGGCACAGATACGCAGTATTTT. As protein: CASSLITAGGTDTQYF. The chain couples TRBV28 to TRBJ2-3; 7 bases fit TRBD2. This CDR3 region has 16 residues. CDR1 is MDHEN, CDR2 SYDVKM, per germline. Unmatched junction bases numbered 6, after V lost 2 bases and J lost 1 base.

This clonotype was detected ten times or more. The V call is TRBV28, the J call TRBJ1-3; D gene unclear. Trimming shortened V by 6 bases and J by 6 bases, and 12 bases separated the two germline ends. The CDR3 covers 13 residues. Germline V gives CDR1 MDHEN, CDR2 SYDVKM. The CDR3 DNA sequence: TGTGCCAGCAGCCCCGATCAAGTAAACACCATATATTTT. This encodes CASSPDQVNTIYF.

At least ten counts were recorded for this clonotype. This rearrangement joins TRBV6-6 to TRBJ1-2; possible D gene TRBD1, 6 bases. V was pared by 6 bases and J by 6 bases, with 20 bases between. The CDR3 runs 15 residues. From germline, CDR1 is MNHNY and CDR2 SVGAGI (reference sequence). The CDR3 spells CASSPTSGELDGYTF. In nucleotides, the CDR3 is TGTGCCAGCAGCCCAACATCAGGGGAACTGGATGGCTACACCTTC.

This clonotype was counted many times. The chain carries TRBV5-1 and TRBJ2-2, with D possibly being TRBD1 (6 bases). CDR3 length: 14 amino acids. CDR1 SGHRS and CDR2 YFSETQ come from the germline V gene. Trimming pared 4 bases from V and 7 bases from J, leaving 14 bases between. In DNA form, the CDR3 reads TGCGCCAGCAGCGGGACAATCGCGAACGGGGAGCTGTTTTTT. Translation gives CASSGTIANGELFF.

Of note for this clonotype: Compared with germline, one end of the junction differs, possibly owing to a read error. This chain uses TRBV18 with TRBJ2-6, with TRBD1 as a possible D gene (6 bases). The CDR3 has 17 residues. In germline, CDR1 is KGHSH, CDR2 LQKENI. CDR3: CASSPPQGDSRANVLTF. The CDR3, as DNA: TGTGCCAGCTCACCTCCACAGGGCGACTCTAGGGCCAACGTCCTGACTTTC.

In its sample, this clonotype was seen many times. V usage is TRBV7-3 and J usage is TRBJ2-1, with 8 bases aligning to TRBD2. The CDR3 runs 14 residues. Germline CDR1 and CDR2: SGHTA and FQGTGA. J gave up 4 bases and V 5 bases, and 4 bases lay outside the gene matches. The CDR3 DNA reads TGTGCCAGCAGCCCCGGGGGGGCGTACAATGAGCAGTTCTTC. It is translated as CASSPGGAYNEQFF.

The CDR3 spells CASSEWRQGAFF. CDR3 in DNA: TGTGCCAGCAGTGAATGGAGACAGGGAGCTTTCTTT. This chain connects TRBV6-1 to TRBJ1-1, with TRBD1 identical over 7 bases. CDR1 and CDR2 from the germline V gene are MNHNS and SASEGT. The J segment lost 10 bases and the V segment lost 2 bases, leaving 4 bases of the junction unmatched. This CDR3 has 12 amino acids.

This clonotype showed up just a few times. The chain has TRBV12-3 or TRBV12-4 and TRBJ2-3; no reliable D call. CDR3 size: 12 residues. Trimming shortened V by 5 bases and J by 5 bases, and 8 bases separated the two germline ends. The CDR3, as DNA: TGTGCCAGCAGTCCTACTATAGATACGCAGTATTTT. It is translated as CASSPTIDTQYF.

This clonotype was recorded many times. V is TRBV10-3 and J is TRBJ2-7; 7 bases agree with TRBD1. Trimming took 3 bases from V and 1 from J; bases not matched to a gene: 15. Per germline, CDR1 ENHRY and CDR2 SYGVKD. The CDR3 is 18 amino acids. CDR3 amino acids: CAISDQGQAVPSSYEQYF. In nucleotides, the CDR3 is TGTGCCATCAGTGATCAAGGACAGGCTGTGCCCAGTTCCTACGAGCAGTACTTC.

This clonotype was detected only once. One base away lies a much larger clone, so this may be a sequencing read error. V is TRBV9 and J is TRBJ2-5; TRBD1 agrees at 8 bases. TRBJ2-1 matches the DNA end more closely, so the J call is doubtful. The CDR3 totals 15 residues. The V gene's germline CDR1 is SGDLS and CDR2 YYNGEE. CDR3 in DNA: TGTGCCAGCAGCCAAGGACAGGGAGGCCAAGAGACCCAGTTCTTC. Protein: CASSQGQGGQETQFF.

This clonotype has a count of ten or more. The gene calls are TRBV5-1 and TRBJ1-5; 7 bases agree with TRBD1. Germline CDR1 and CDR2: SGHRS and YFSETQ. This CDR3 has 15 residues. The ends lost 5 bases at V and 3 bases at J; junction bases unmatched: 8. The CDR3 loop is CASRTGSNPNQPQHF. Written as DNA, the CDR3 is TGCGCCAGCAGGACAGGGTCTAATCCCAATCAGCCCCAGCATTTT.

Details on this clonotype: A much larger clone lies one base from this, so it may be a read error. V gene TRBV6-4 combines with J gene TRBJ1-5, with D perhaps matching TRBD1 (5 bases). The CDR3 length is 14 residues. The germline gives CDR1 MRHNA, CDR2 SNTAGT. With 7 bases removed from V and 4 bases from J, the gap between germline ends came to 14 bases. The CDR3 DNA reads as TGTGCCAGCAATGGTTCCCCAGGGAATCAGCCCCAGCATTTT. Translation gives CASNGSPGNQPQHF.

This clonotype was detected only a few times. The chain uses TRBV18 and TRBJ1-1, with D uncertain. The V end was cut by 0 bases, the J end by 1 base, with 9 bases between. The CDR3 covers 15 residues. The germline CDR1 and CDR2 sequences are KGHSH and LQKENI. The chain's CDR3 is CASSPPGRTNTEAFF. For the CDR3, the DNA is TGTGCCAGCTCACCACCCGGACGGACGAACACTGAAGCTTTCTTT.

In its sample, this clonotype was seen many times. J is TRBJ2-5 and V is TRBV29-1; 9 positions match TRBD1. Unmatched junction bases numbered 8, after V lost 7 bases and J lost 5 bases. There are 13 residues in the CDR3. Germline CDR1 reads SQVTM; CDR2 reads ANQGSEA. The CDR3: CSAGQGQVETQYF. In DNA, the CDR3 is TGCAGCGCAGGACAGGGGCAAGTGGAGACCCAGTACTTC.

The rearrangement uses TRBV29-1 and TRBJ1-2; D gene uncertain. Trimming took off 7 bases at V and 1 base at J, with 10 bases between the two ends. Germline V gene data show CDR1 as SQVTM and CDR2 as ANQGSEA. The CDR3 has 12 amino acids. The CDR3 sequence: CSARSLNYGYTF. For the CDR3, the DNA is TGCAGCGCCCGGTCGCTTAACTATGGCTACACCTTC.